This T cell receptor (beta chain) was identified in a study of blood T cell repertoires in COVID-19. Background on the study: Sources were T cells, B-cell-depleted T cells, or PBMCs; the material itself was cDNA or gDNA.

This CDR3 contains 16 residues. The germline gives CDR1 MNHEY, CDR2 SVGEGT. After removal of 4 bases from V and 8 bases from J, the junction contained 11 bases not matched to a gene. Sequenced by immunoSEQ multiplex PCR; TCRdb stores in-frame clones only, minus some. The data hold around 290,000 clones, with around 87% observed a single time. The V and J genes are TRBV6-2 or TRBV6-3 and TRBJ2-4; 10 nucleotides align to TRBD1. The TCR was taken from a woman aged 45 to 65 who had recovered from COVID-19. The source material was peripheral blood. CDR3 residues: CASSSPPRDRGDIQYF. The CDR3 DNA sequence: TGTGCCAGCAGTTCCCCTCCCCGGGACAGGGGTGACATTCAGTACTTC.